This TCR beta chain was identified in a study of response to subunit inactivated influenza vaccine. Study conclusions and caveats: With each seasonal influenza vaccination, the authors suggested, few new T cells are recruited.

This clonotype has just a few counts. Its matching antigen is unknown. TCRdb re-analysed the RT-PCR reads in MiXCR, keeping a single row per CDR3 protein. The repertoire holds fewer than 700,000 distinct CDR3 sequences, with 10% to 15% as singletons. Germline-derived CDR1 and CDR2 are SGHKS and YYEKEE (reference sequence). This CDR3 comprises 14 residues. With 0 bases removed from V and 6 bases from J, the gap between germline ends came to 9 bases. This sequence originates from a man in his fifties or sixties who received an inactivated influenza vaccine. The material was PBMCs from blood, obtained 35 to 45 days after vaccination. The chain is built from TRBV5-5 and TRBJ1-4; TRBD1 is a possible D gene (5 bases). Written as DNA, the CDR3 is TGTGCCAGCAGCTTGGACCCGGGGGATGAAAAACTGTTTTTT. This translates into CASSLDPGDEKLFF.